The 28 T cell receptor beta chains given below trace back to one sample, sequenced in a study of cytomegalovirus exposure and HLA in healthy donors. Primers included in the PCR were 60 Vbeta and 13 Jbeta primers. Using immunoSEQ multiplex PCR, the repertoire was profiled, and TCRdb retains in-frame clones only, with some absent. Of 40,000 to 55,000 clones in the sample, about three quarters were seen once. The material sequenced was PBMCs. Receptor source: a man aged 18 to 30 in good health and CMV-seronegative.

A single count supports this clone. The V call is TRBV29-1, the J call TRBJ1-2; 7 bases are a match to TRBD1. CDR3 size: 14 residues. In germline, CDR1 is SQVTM, CDR2 ANQGSEA. V lost 6 bases and J lost 6; bases outside the gene matches: 13. CDR3 DNA sequence: TGCAGCGTGCCCACCGACAGGGTTTTGGATGGCTACACCTTC. It specifies CSVPTDRVLDGYTF. Supplemented by reference TRBV29-1 and TRBJ1-2, the full variable domain reads SAVISQKPSRDICQRGTSLTIQCQVDSQVTMMFWYRQQPGQSLTLIATANQGSEATYESGFVIDKFPISRPNLTFSTLTVSNMSPEDSSIYLCSVPTDRVLDGYTFGSGTRLTVV.

V and J are TRBV5-1 and TRBJ2-7; D remains unclear. The CDR3 contains 14 residues. Germline V CDR1 and CDR2: SGHRS, YFSETQ. The V end was cut by 3 bases, the J end by 5 bases, with 15 bases between. CDR3 sequence: CASSSRLLGDEQYF. The DNA of the CDR3 is TGCGCCAGCAGCTCACGACTCCTAGGCGACGAGCAGTACTTC.

This chain connects TRBV25-1 to TRBJ2-2; D is perhaps TRBD1 (6 bases). Trimming took off 6 bases at V and 4 bases at J, with 18 bases between the two ends. Germline CDR1 reads MGHDK; CDR2 reads SYGVNS. The CDR3 is made up of 16 amino acids. Here the CDR3 DNA reads TGTGCCAGCAGGCCTCCAGGGGCGCAGATCACCGGGGAGCTGTTTTTT. Residues: CASRPPGAQITGELFF. The variable domain in full, with the rest retrieved from reference TRBV25-1 and TRBJ2-2, is EADIYQTPRYLVIGTGKKITLECSQTMGHDKMYWYQQDPGMELHLIHYSYGVNSTEKGDLSSESTVSRIRTEHFPLTLESARPSHTSQYLCASRPPGAQITGELFFGEGSRLTVL.

This clone was recorded only once. V gene TRBV28 combines with J gene TRBJ1-2, with D hard to call. The germline gives CDR1 MDHEN, CDR2 SYDVKM. The CDR3 spans 15 residues. Trimming removed 3 bases at V and 7 bases at J, with 18 bases between. This CDR3 is CASSFSPGKDGGYTF. As DNA, the CDR3 is TGTGCCAGCAGTTTTAGCCCCGGGAAGGACGGTGGCTACACCTTC.

Comments on this clone: Other nucleotide sequences in the sample specify the same CDR3. V usage is TRBV6-5 and J usage is TRBJ1-1; D not certain. The CDR3 is 12 residues long. V lost 9 bases and J 0 bases, leaving 8 bases between the germline ends. CDR1 is MNHEY and CDR2 is SVGAGI in the germline V gene. For the CDR3, the DNA is TGTGCCAGTCGCACATTGAACACTGAAGCTTTCTTT. Its protein is CASRTLNTEAFF.

The chain carries TRBV6-1 and TRBJ2-1; D possibly corresponds to TRBD1 (6 bases). The V end lost 4 bases, the J end lost 4 bases, and 14 bases lay between the germline ends. The CDR3 covers 15 residues. Germline V gives CDR1 MNHNS, CDR2 SASEGT. CDR3 region: CASSAQGIGYNEQFF. Written as DNA, the CDR3 is TGTGCCAGCAGTGCCCAGGGGATTGGGTACAATGAGCAGTTCTTC.

The chain has TRBV5-4 and TRBJ1-1; D not resolved. The CDR3 extends over 13 amino acids. Trimming pared 0 bases from V and 5 bases from J, leaving 8 bases between. Germline V gives CDR1 SGHNT, CDR2 YYREEE (reference sequence). CDR3 region: CASSLGRATEAFF. In DNA, the CDR3 is TGTGCCAGCAGCTTGGGGAGGGCTACTGAAGCTTTCTTT.

This clone was picked up one time. The V gene is TRBV5-1, the J gene TRBJ1-4, with a tentative D call TRBD1 (5 bases). V was clipped by 4 bases and J by 6 bases, with 13 bases between them. CDR3 length: 14 amino acids. The V gene's germline CDR1 is SGHRS and CDR2 YFSETQ. Here the CDR3 reads CASSPGQGDEKLFF. The CDR3, as DNA: TGCGCCAGCAGCCCAGGACAAGGTGATGAAAAACTGTTTTTT.

With regard to this clone: One junction end disagrees with the germline gene, perhaps due to a read error. The J gene is TRBJ2-7, the V gene TRBV7-9; 14 bases map to TRBD2. The CDR3 has 15 amino acids. Germline V CDR1 and CDR2: SEHNR, FQNEAQ (reference sequence). DNA for the CDR3: TGTGCCGGCAGCGCGACTAGCGGGAGGGCCTGGGAGCAGTACTTC. Protein sequence: CAGSATSGRAWEQYF.

This clone appeared a few times. The rearrangement links TRBV6-6 to TRBJ2-3; 8 positions agree with TRBD2. The junction had 7 bases not matched to a gene; V was cut back by 6 bases and J by 2 bases. CDR1 is MNHNY, CDR2 SVGAGI, per germline (reference sequence). The CDR3 covers 15 residues. The CDR3 DNA reads TGTGCCAGCAGCTCAGCGGGAGACTCCACAGATACGCAGTATTTT. Protein product: CASSSAGDSTDTQYF.

This clone was observed a single time. The rearrangement uses TRBV4-1 and TRBJ1-5; the D gene is possibly TRBD1 (5 bases). Germline lookup yields CDR1 MGHRA and CDR2 YSYEKL. Between the trimmed V and J ends, which lost 1 base and 4 bases, there was a span of 11 bases. The length of the CDR3 is 15 residues. The CDR3 region is CASSQVTVSNQPQHF. For the CDR3, the DNA is TGCGCCAGCAGCCAAGTGACAGTTTCTAATCAGCCCCAGCATTTT.

The V call is TRBV2, the J call TRBJ1-4; 9 nucleotides line up with TRBD1. V lost 10 bases and J lost 5; bases outside the gene matches: 17. This CDR3 contains 17 residues. Germline assignment: CDR1 SNHLY and CDR2 FYNNEI. The CDR3 bases are TGTGCCACCTCGGACAGGGGAAGACGTGGGGGGAATGAAAAACTGTTTTTT. It translates to CATSDRGRRGGNEKLFF.

The chain joins TRBV7-2 to TRBJ1-5; D unclear. The CDR3 is 13 amino acids. Germline V gene lookup returns CDR1 SGHTA and CDR2 FQGNSA. Trimming took 2 bases from V and 7 from J, leaving 9 bases between them. This CDR3 is CASSLIDNQPQHF. The CDR3 DNA reads as TGTGCCAGCAGCTTAATTGACAACCAGCCCCAGCATTTT.

The chain recombines TRBV6-6 with TRBJ2-7; possibly TRBD1 for D (6 bases). V shed 6 bases and J shed 2 bases, with 17 bases lying between them. Germline CDR1 is MNHNY and CDR2 is SVGAGI (reference sequence). The CDR3 runs to 15 residues. CDR3 coding DNA: TGTGCCAGCAGATTTACAGGGAGTGGGCCCTACGAGCAGTACTTC. It encodes CASRFTGSGPYEQYF.

This sequence joins TRBV6-6 and TRBJ2-2; 11 positions agree with TRBD1. Germline V gene lookup returns CDR1 MNHNY and CDR2 SVGAGI (reference sequence). The CDR3 is made up of 15 amino acids. J lost 8 bases, V lost 7 bases, and 9 bases had no gene match. In nucleotides, the CDR3 is TGTGCCAGCAATCCACGGACAGGGGGCGAGGGGGAGCTGTTTTTT. Amino acids: CASNPRTGGEGELFF.

This clone was recorded a few times. The chain uses TRBV2 and TRBJ1-3; TRBD1 matches 7 bases. Germline CDR1 is SNHLY and CDR2 is FYNNEI. The CDR3 is made up of 16 amino acids. J lost 0 bases, V lost 6 bases, and 8 bases had no gene match. CDR3: CASSRGTDFSGNTIYF. Written as DNA, the CDR3 is TGTGCCAGCAGCAGGGGGACGGATTTCTCTGGAAACACCATATATTTT.

The genes are TRBV5-1 and TRBJ1-4; 10 bases align to TRBD1. The CDR3 is 14 residues long. The germline CDR1 and CDR2 sequences are SGHRS and YFSETQ. V trimming: 5 bases; J trimming: 5 bases; junction bases outside the gene matches: 3. The CDR3 sequence: CASSPGQGNEKLFF. Here the CDR3 DNA reads TGCGCCAGCAGTCCGGGACAGGGGAATGAAAAACTGTTTTTT.

This clone came up once. The V call is TRBV6-1, the J call TRBJ2-5, with TRBD1 identical over 7 bases. The trim removed 4 bases at V and 5 bases at J, leaving 10 bases unmatched. The CDR3 length is 15 residues. CDR1 is MNHNS and CDR2 is SASEGT in the germline V gene. CDR3 loop: CASSGDRLKGETQYF. The CDR3, as DNA: TGTGCCAGCAGTGGGGACAGATTAAAAGGGGAGACCCAGTACTTC.

The rearrangement links TRBV5-6 to TRBJ2-1; D is possibly TRBD2 (5 bases). Germline V lookup: CDR1 SGHDT, CDR2 YYEEEE. CDR3 size: 17 residues. V gave up 2 bases and J gave up 3 bases, with 18 bases separating them. CDR3 in amino acids: CASSFSRPWTRYNEQFF. The CDR3 region has the DNA TGTGCCAGCAGCTTCTCCCGCCCCTGGACTCGCTACAATGAGCAGTTCTTC.

The chain employs TRBV2 and TRBJ1-2, with 8 positions matching TRBD1. After removal of 10 bases from V and 8 bases from J, the junction contained 6 bases not matched to a gene. The germline V gene encodes CDR1 SNHLY and CDR2 FYNNEI. CDR3 size: 11 residues. DNA of the CDR3: TGTGCCACCCAGGGGGCGCGGGGCTACACCTTC. It is translated as CATQGARGYTF.

This rearrangement joins TRBV13 to TRBJ2-7; perhaps TRBD2 as D (6 bases). Germline assignment: CDR1 PRHDT and CDR2 FYEKMQ (reference sequence). The CDR3 has 14 residues. V was trimmed by 5 bases and J by 6 bases, leaving 17 bases between them. CDR3 DNA sequence: TGTGCCAGCAGCGCGGGACCGATACCTGGCGAGCAGTACTTC. This translates into CASSAGPIPGEQYF.

This clone was detected only once. The V gene is TRBV30, the J gene TRBJ2-3; TRBD2 matches at 10 bases. CDR3 length: 14 amino acids. CDR1 is GTSNPN and CDR2 is SVGIG in the germline V gene (reference sequence). V dropped 5 bases and J dropped 9; count of bases not matched to a gene: 11. The CDR3 is CAWEILAGVGTQYF. DNA of the CDR3: TGTGCCTGGGAAATTCTAGCGGGAGTGGGGACGCAGTATTTT.

The V call is TRBV28, the J call TRBJ2-7; possibly TRBD2 for D (6 bases). Trimming shortened V by 0 bases and J by 1 base, and 13 bases separated the two germline ends. Germline V gene lookup returns CDR1 MDHEN and CDR2 SYDVKM. The CDR3 is made up of 16 amino acids. CDR3 sequence (DNA): TGTGCCAGCAGTTTATGCGTGACGGGGGAGTCCTACGAGCAGTACTTC. It is translated as CASSLCVTGESYEQYF.

The gene calls are TRBV4-2 and TRBJ2-7, with 9 bases matching TRBD2. The CDR3 loop spans 15 amino acids. Germline-derived CDR1 and CDR2 are LGHNA and YNFKEQ. The V and J ends lost 6 bases and 3 bases, in that order; junction bases with no gene match: 9. The CDR3 protein is CASRPTSGSVYEQYF. CDR3 nucleotide sequence: TGTGCCAGCAGACCTACTAGCGGGTCCGTCTACGAGCAGTACTTC.

This chain connects TRBV19 to TRBJ1-5; D unclear. Trimming pared 5 bases from V and 4 bases from J, leaving 6 bases between. CDR1 and CDR2 (germline): LNHDA, SQIVND (reference sequence). The CDR3 totals 12 residues. CDR3 DNA sequence: TGTGCCAGTAGTCCCCCGAATCAGCCCCAGCATTTT. This gives the protein CASSPPNQPQHF.

The CDR3 loop reads CASSQEKGISSYEQYF. In DNA, the CDR3 is TGTGCCAGCAGCCAAGAGAAGGGGATCAGCTCCTACGAGCAGTACTTC. V and J are TRBV14 and TRBJ2-7, with a weak D call TRBD1 (5 bases). This CDR3 is built from 16 residues. V gave up 0 bases and J gave up 0 bases, with 12 bases separating them. Germline lookup yields CDR1 SGHDN and CDR2 FVKESK. The complete variable domain, with remaining parts taken from reference TRBV14 and TRBJ2-7, reads EAGVTQFPSHSVIEKGQTVTLRCDPISGHDNLYWYRRVMGKEIKFLLHFVKESKQDESGMPNNRFLAERTGGTYSTLKVQPAELEDSGVYFCASSQEKGISSYEQYFGPGTRLTVT.

The rearrangement links TRBV7-8 to TRBJ2-5; D might be TRBD2 (5 bases). Germline V gene data show CDR1 as SGHVS and CDR2 as FQNEAQ. This CDR3 is built from 15 residues. Trimming left V 7 bases short and J 5 bases short, with 20 bases between. The DNA for the CDR3 is TGTGCCAGCACCGTTAGAGAGGGAGTTAGGGAGACCCAGTACTTC. Translating gives CASTVREGVRETQYF.

The chain combines TRBV5-4 with TRBJ1-1; TRBD1 is a possible D gene (5 bases). The CDR3 runs 15 residues. Germline lookup yields CDR1 SGHNT and CDR2 YYREEE (reference sequence). Trimming shortened V by 4 bases and J by 5 bases, and 18 bases separated the two germline ends. The chain's CDR3 is CASSQTRQSRTEAFF. The CDR3 DNA reads TGTGCCAGCAGCCAAACCCGACAGTCAAGAACTGAAGCTTTCTTT.